This T cell receptor beta chain derives from a study of tumor T cells in aggressive B-cell lymphoma. Assay used: immunoSEQ multiplex PCR; TCRdb lists only in-frame clones, some missing. The sample contains around 2,000 clones, around 94% of which appear only once. Source material: tumor tissue. The receptor's source is an adult with diffuse large B cell lymphoma.

For the CDR3, the DNA is TGTGCCAGCAGCTTGTCCCGGACAGGGAACAATCAGCCCCAGCATTTT. Translating it yields CASSLSRTGNNQPQHF. The chain uses TRBV5-8 and TRBJ1-5, with TRBD1 matching over 8 bases. V gave up 1 base and J gave up 3 bases; unmatched junction bases: 6. This CDR3 has 16 residues. Germline CDR1 and CDR2: SGHTS and YDEGEE.